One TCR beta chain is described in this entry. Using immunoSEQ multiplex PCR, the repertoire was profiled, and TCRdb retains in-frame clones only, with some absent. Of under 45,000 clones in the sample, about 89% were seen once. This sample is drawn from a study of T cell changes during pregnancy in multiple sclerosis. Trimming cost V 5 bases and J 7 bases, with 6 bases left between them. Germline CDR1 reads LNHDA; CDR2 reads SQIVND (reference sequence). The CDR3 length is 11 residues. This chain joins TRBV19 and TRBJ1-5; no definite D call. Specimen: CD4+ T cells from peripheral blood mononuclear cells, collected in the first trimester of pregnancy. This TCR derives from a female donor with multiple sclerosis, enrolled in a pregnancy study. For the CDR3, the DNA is TGTGCCAGTAGTTCGGGGCAGCCCCAGCATTTT. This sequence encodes CASSSGQPQHF. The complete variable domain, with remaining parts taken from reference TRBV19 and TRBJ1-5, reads DGGITQSPKYLFRKEGQNVTLSCEQNLNHDAMYWYRQDPGQGLRLIYYSQIVNDFQKGDIAEGYSVSREKKESFPLTVTSAQKNPTAFYLCASSSGQPQHFGDGTRLSIL.